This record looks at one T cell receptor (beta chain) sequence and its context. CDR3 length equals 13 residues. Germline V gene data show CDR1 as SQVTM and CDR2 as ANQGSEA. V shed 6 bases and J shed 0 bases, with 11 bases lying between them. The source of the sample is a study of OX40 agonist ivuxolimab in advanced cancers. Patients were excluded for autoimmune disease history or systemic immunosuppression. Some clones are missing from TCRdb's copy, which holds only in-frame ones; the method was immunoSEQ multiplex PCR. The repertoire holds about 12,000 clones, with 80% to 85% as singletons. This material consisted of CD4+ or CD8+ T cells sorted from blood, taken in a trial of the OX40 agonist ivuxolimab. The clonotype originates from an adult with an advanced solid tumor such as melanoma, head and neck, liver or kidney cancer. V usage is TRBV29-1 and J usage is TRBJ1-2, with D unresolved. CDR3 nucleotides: TGCAGCGTCACCATAGAGACTAACTATGGCTACACCTTC. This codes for CSVTIETNYGYTF.